Listed below are T cell receptor beta chains from one sample, sequenced in a study of T cell responses to AZD1222 COVID-19 vaccine. Clones were read by immunoSEQ multiplex PCR, and TCRdb kept only the in-frame ones, dropping some. The table includes over 150,000 clones, around 90% detected once. Here the sequenced sample was peripheral blood, taken on day 0 of AZD1222 vaccination. Receptors were obtained from an adult in good health. Both conserved end residues are part of each CDR3. The order of the fields is clone size, J gene, D gene, V gene, CDR3 protein, CDR3 DNA. D genes are given only for firm matches. Size tells how often a clone was seen (once, few, many) or the class of an expanded clone, and some rows leave it out.

.	TRBJ1-1	.	TRBV5-6	CASSLAEAGVEAFF	TGTGCCAGCAGCTTGGCGGAGGCGGGAGTTGAAGCTTTCTTT
.	TRBJ1-2	.	TRBV20-1	CSASIGPDGYTF	TGCAGTGCTAGTATTGGGCCAGATGGCTACACCTTC
.	TRBJ2-1	TRBD2	TRBV15	CATSRDPTSAYEQFF	TGTGCCACCAGCAGAGACCCGACTAGCGCCTATGAGCAGTTCTTC
once	TRBJ2-2	.	TRBV19	CASTMDTGELFF	TGTGCCAGTACCATGGATACCGGGGAGCTGTTTTTT
.	TRBJ1-1	.	TRBV7-9	CASSPPGQRRANTEAFF	TGTGCCAGCAGCCCACCGGGACAAAGAAGAGCGAACACTGAAGCTTTCTTT
.	TRBJ2-7	TRBD1	TRBV19	CASSRTGGSDEQYF	TGTGCCAGTAGTCGGACAGGGGGCTCGGACGAGCAGTACTTC
.	TRBJ2-3	.	TRBV12-3/TRBV12-4	CASSPGADTQYF	TGTGCCAGCAGTCCGGGCGCAGATACGCAGTATTTT
.	TRBJ2-7	.	TRBV21-1	CASSKGGPSGSYEQYF	TGTGCCAGCAGCAAAGGAGGACCTAGCGGGAGCTACGAGCAGTACTTC
.	TRBJ1-3	.	TRBV28	CASSLQRSYGNTIYF	TGTGCCAGCAGTTTACAGCGATCATATGGAAACACCATATATTTT
.	TRBJ1-4	.	TRBV5-4	CASSLDRLNEKLFF	TGTGCCAGCAGCTTGGACCGCCTCAATGAAAAACTGTTTTTT
.	TRBJ1-1	.	TRBV21-1	CASSKYSHRGVQDTEAFF	TGTGCCAGCAGCAAATACAGCCACCGCGGGGTTCAGGACACTGAAGCTTTCTTT
.	TRBJ2-7	TRBD1	TRBV2	CASKARDSSEQYF	TGTGCCAGCAAAGCACGGGACAGCAGCGAGCAGTACTTC
.	TRBJ2-5	TRBD1	TRBV27	CASSFGGTGRETQYF	TGTGCCAGCAGTTTCGGAGGGACAGGGAGGGAGACCCAGTACTTC
few	TRBJ1-6	.	TRBV5-4	CASSFDPEGSLHF	TGTGCCAGCAGCTTTGATCCTGAGGGGTCCCTCCACTTT
.	TRBJ1-1	TRBD1	TRBV5-4	CASSWNIRPGQGFATEAFF	TGTGCCAGCAGCTGGAACATCCGACCGGGACAGGGGTTTGCGACTGAAGCTTTCTTT
.	TRBJ1-6	TRBD1	TRBV28	CASSSPTGLPSPLHF	TGTGCCAGCAGTTCACCGACAGGGCTCCCTTCACCCCTCCACTTT
once	TRBJ1-1	.	TRBV18	CASSPPYKNTEAFF	TGTGCCAGCTCACCACCCTACAAGAACACTGAAGCTTTCTTT
.	TRBJ1-5	.	TRBV28	CASSFDNQPQHF	TGTGCCAGCAGCTTTGACAATCAGCCCCAGCATTTT
.	TRBJ2-6	TRBD1	TRBV6-5	CASRTGSSGANVLTF	TGTGCCAGCAGGACAGGGAGCTCTGGGGCCAACGTCCTGACTTTC
.	TRBJ1-1	TRBD1	TRBV20-1	CNVRGPVAFF	TGCAATGTTAGGGGGCCGGTGGCTTTCTTT
.	TRBJ2-7	.	TRBV18	CASSPPQPLGEQYF	TGTGCCAGCTCACCACCCCAGCCCTTAGGCGAGCAGTACTTC
.	TRBJ2-2	.	TRBV28	CASSPRPTGELFF	TGTGCCAGCAGCCCTAGGCCGACCGGGGAGCTGTTTTTT
once	TRBJ2-7	TRBD2	TRBV6-5	CASSPPLAGGLHF	TGTGCCAGCAGTCCACCATTAGCGGGAGGGCTTCACTTC
.	TRBJ2-1	TRBD2	TRBV5-1	CASSPIRTSDPNEQFF	TGCGCCAGCAGCCCGATCCGGACTAGCGACCCCAATGAGCAGTTCTTC
.	TRBJ1-4	.	TRBV6-5	CASRSPGGHEKLFF	TGTGCCAGCAGGTCGCCGGGAGGGCATGAAAAACTGTTTTTT
.	TRBJ2-5	TRBD1	TRBV18	CASQQGYQETQYF	TGTGCCAGCCAACAGGGGTACCAAGAGACCCAGTACTTC
.	TRBJ2-7	TRBD1	TRBV6-5	CASRGQGLKGEQYF	TGTGCCAGCAGGGGACAGGGGCTTAAGGGCGAGCAGTACTTC
.	TRBJ2-7	TRBD2	TRBV5-1	CASSFAGGAVGREQYF	TGCGCCAGCAGCTTCGCCGGGGGGGCGGTGGGGCGCGAGCAGTACTTC
.	TRBJ2-3	.	TRBV5-1	CASSFAGSSTDTQYF	TGCGCCAGCAGCTTTGCGGGGTCAAGCACAGATACGCAGTATTTT
.	TRBJ2-4	.	TRBV5-4	CASSLPLGIQYF	TGTGCCAGCAGCTTGCCCCTAGGCATTCAGTACTTC
.	TRBJ2-5	.	TRBV15	CATSRVMGGSGETQYF	TGTGCCACCAGCAGAGTAATGGGGGGAAGTGGAGAGACCCAGTACTTC
.	TRBJ1-1	.	TRBV6-5	CASSPTGALNTEAFF	TGTGCCAGCAGTCCCACTGGGGCTCTAAACACTGAAGCTTTCTTT
.	TRBJ1-3	.	TRBV18	CASSPGGRFGNTIYF	TGTGCCAGCTCCCCCGGCGGGAGATTCGGAAACACCATATATTTT
.	TRBJ1-4	TRBD1	TRBV6-2/TRBV6-3	CASSYVAGGLEKLFF	TGTGCCAGCAGTTACGTGGCAGGGGGCCTTGAAAAACTGTTTTTT
.	TRBJ1-4	.	TRBV25-1	CASSDPTGWANEKLFF	TGTGCCAGCAGTGACCCTACGGGGTGGGCTAATGAAAAACTGTTTTTT
.	TRBJ1-5	TRBD1	TRBV6-1	CASSESGGDNQPQHF	TGTGCCAGCAGTGAATCAGGGGGTGACAATCAGCCCCAGCATTTT
.	TRBJ1-4	.	TRBV6-5	CASSRTGRTNEKLFF	TGTGCCAGCAGCCGTACAGGGAGAACTAATGAAAAACTGTTTTTT
.	TRBJ2-7	.	TRBV30	CAWSVGQYSYEQYF	TGTGCCTGGAGTGTAGGGCAATACTCCTACGAGCAGTACTTC
.	TRBJ2-1	.	TRBV4-2	CASSQGPYNEQFF	TGTGCCAGCAGCCAAGGCCCCTACAATGAGCAGTTCTTC
few	TRBJ1-5	.	TRBV7-9	CASSLGGYSNQPQHF	TGTGCCAGCAGCTTAGGCGGGTATAGCAATCAGCCCCAGCATTTT
.	TRBJ1-2	.	TRBV6-5	CASRGVSGYTF	TGTGCCAGTCGGGGGGTTAGCGGCTACACCTTC
.	TRBJ1-2	.	TRBV18	CASSPRSGGNGYTF	TGTGCCAGCTCACCACGGTCCGGGGGAAATGGCTACACCTTC
.	TRBJ2-7	.	TRBV27	CASSLRAGTYEQYF	TGTGCCAGCAGTTTAAGGGCAGGGACCTACGAGCAGTACTTC
.	TRBJ1-6	.	TRBV11-2	CASSYDRDSPLHF	TGTGCCAGCAGCTACGACCGGGATTCACCCCTCCACTTT
.	TRBJ1-6	TRBD1	TRBV18	CASSPPAGGNSPLHF	TGTGCCAGCTCACCACCTGCAGGGGGAAATTCACCCCTCCACTTT
.	TRBJ2-5	.	TRBV18	CASSIRGETQYF	TGTGCCAGCTCAATCAGGGGAGAGACCCAGTACTTC